These 25 T cell receptor beta chains originate from one sample sequenced in a study of beta chain features in type 1 diabetes. Expressed TCRB transcripts were sequenced, since all the RNA that had been isolated was reverse transcribed. Repertoires were generated with immunoSEQ multiplex PCR, while TCRdb's copy carries only in-frame clones and drops some. This table holds fewer than 250,000 clones, around 10% found once. The sequenced sample consisted of naive CD4+ T cells from blood. These receptors were taken from a woman between 18 and 30 years old in good health.

This clone was seen only a few times. As DNA, the CDR3 is TGTGCCATCATGTCGGGGATAGTGGGATCGGGAGAGACCCAGTACTTC. It encodes CAIMSGIVGSGETQYF. The chain links TRBV10-3 to TRBJ2-5, with D possibly being TRBD2 (5 bases). V shed 7 bases and J shed 4 bases, with 22 bases lying between them. Germline V gene lookup returns CDR1 ENHRY and CDR2 SYGVKD. CDR3 length: 16 residues.

This clone was observed a few times. J is TRBJ1-6 and V is TRBV2; D not resolved. The germline V gene encodes CDR1 SNHLY and CDR2 FYNNEI. Trimming took 4 bases from V and 6 from J, leaving 4 bases between them. The CDR3 has 12 amino acids. The CDR3 nucleotides are TGTGCCAGCAGTGCCTTTAATTCACCCCTCCACTTT. This sequence encodes CASSAFNSPLHF. Together with reference TRBV2 and TRBJ1-6, the CDR3 gives the full variable domain: EPEVTQTPSHQVTQMGQEVILRCVPISNHLYFYWYRQILGQKVEFLVSFYNNEISEKSEIFDDQFSVERPDGSNFTLKIRSTKLEDSAMYFCASSAFNSPLHFGNGTRLTVT.

The table lists this clone with a few counts. The chain joins TRBV18 to TRBJ2-1; no firm D call. The CDR3 is 16 residues long. Trimming took 3 bases from V and 2 from J, leaving 14 bases between them. Germline CDR1 reads KGHSH; CDR2 reads LQKENI. CDR3 protein: CASSPVGQRPYNEQFF. The DNA for the CDR3 is TGTGCCAGCTCACCGGTCGGTCAGCGACCCTACAATGAGCAGTTCTTC.

This clone has just a few counts. This sequence joins TRBV30 and TRBJ2-3; tentative D call: TRBD1 (6 bases). V shed 4 bases and J shed 1 base, with 12 bases lying between them. CDR3 length: 14 residues. CDR1 is GTSNPN, CDR2 SVGIG, per germline (reference sequence). CDR3 region: CAWTPGHRTDTQYF. The CDR3 region has the DNA TGTGCCTGGACCCCGGGACACCGCACAGATACGCAGTATTTT.

The chain links TRBV6-1 to TRBJ1-2, with D maybe TRBD1 (5 bases). The CDR3 runs 14 residues. Germline V gene data show CDR1 as MNHNS and CDR2 as SASEGT. Trimming left V 6 bases short and J 4 bases short, with 15 bases between. The CDR3 loop reads CASRRGQTSYGYTF. CDR3 coding DNA: TGTGCCAGCAGGCGCGGACAAACCTCCTATGGCTACACCTTC.

V gene TRBV27 combines with J gene TRBJ2-1, with 10 bases that match TRBD2. The CDR3 loop spans 15 amino acids. CDR1 is MNHEY, CDR2 SMNVEV, per germline (reference sequence). Germline trimming cut 3 bases from V and 8 bases from J; bases unmatched to any gene: 7. The DNA of the CDR3 is TGTGCCAGCAGTTTGAGGAGCGGGGGGGCAGATGAGCAGTTCTTC. Translated, it gives CASSLRSGGADEQFF.

Only a few counts were recorded for this clone. The chain combines TRBV30 with TRBJ2-5, with 8 positions matching TRBD1. The J call may be faulty, since TRBJ2-7 better matches the DNA end. Per germline, CDR1 GTSNPN and CDR2 SVGIG (reference sequence). The CDR3 length is 17 residues. CDR3 region: CAWSRFTTGALSYEQYF. The CDR3 nucleotides read TGTGCCTGGAGTCGTTTTACGACAGGGGCCCTGTCCTACGAGCAGTACTTC.

This clone was observed a few times. CDR3 coding DNA: TGTGCCAGCTCACGCGAGGGCTCTGGGGCCAACGTCCTGACTTTC. This gives the protein CASSREGSGANVLTF. The chain couples TRBV18 to TRBJ2-6; maybe TRBD2 (5 bases). V dropped 4 bases and J dropped 0 bases, with 7 bases sitting between them. Germline CDR1 reads KGHSH; CDR2 reads LQKENI. The CDR3 loop spans 15 amino acids. The variable domain in full, with the rest retrieved from reference TRBV18 and TRBJ2-6, is NAGVMQNPRHLVRRRGQEARLRCSPMKGHSHVYWYRQLPEEGLKFMVYLQKENIIDESGMPKERFSAEFPKEGPSILRIQQVVRGDSAAYFCASSREGSGANVLTFGAGSRLTVL.

A few counts support this clone. The chain couples TRBV2 to TRBJ2-1, with 8 positions matching TRBD1. CDR3 size: 14 residues. Germline CDR1 SNHLY, CDR2 FYNNEI. V was pared by 6 bases and J by 5 bases, with 6 bases of the junction left unmatched. The CDR3 here is CASRRTGFNNEQFF. In DNA, the CDR3 is TGTGCCAGCAGGAGGACAGGGTTCAACAATGAGCAGTTCTTC.

This clone was seen a handful of times. The chain is built from TRBV5-8 and TRBJ1-2, with 7 bases matching TRBD1. CDR1 SGHTS and CDR2 YDEGEE come from the germline V gene. The trim removed 4 bases at V and 7 bases at J, leaving 4 bases unmatched. This CDR3 is 12 amino acids long. The CDR3 region is CASSRTGFGYTF. CDR3 DNA sequence: TGTGCCAGCAGCCGGACAGGTTTTGGCTACACCTTC.

This clone was picked up a small number of times. V gene TRBV4-2 combines with J gene TRBJ1-1, with a weak D call TRBD1 (6 bases). CDR3 length: 16 residues. Looked up from germline, CDR1 is LGHNA and CDR2 is YNFKEQ. Trimming took 1 base from V and 0 from J, leaving 12 bases between them. The CDR3 is CASSQVGGAVNTEAFF. In DNA, the CDR3 is TGTGCCAGCAGCCAAGTAGGGGGGGCGGTGAACACTGAAGCTTTCTTT.

This clone has just one count. The V and J genes are TRBV30 and TRBJ2-1; 7 nucleotides line up with TRBD1. Germline loops: CDR1 GTSNPN, CDR2 SVGIG (reference sequence). The CDR3 covers 15 residues. V gave up 0 bases and J gave up 7 bases; unmatched junction bases: 9. The CDR3 sequence: CAWSVRQGPGNEQFF. The CDR3 region has the DNA TGTGCCTGGAGTGTAAGACAGGGACCGGGGAATGAGCAGTTCTTC. The entire variable domain, with the rest obtained from reference TRBV30 and TRBJ2-1, is as follows: SQTIHQWPATLVQPVGSPLSLECTVEGTSNPNLYWYRQAAGRGLQLLFYSVGIGQISSEVPQNLSASRPQDRQFILSSKKLLLSDSGFYLCAWSVRQGPGNEQFFGPGTRLTVL.

This chain joins TRBV4-1 and TRBJ2-5, with 10 bases identical to TRBD2. Germline CDR1 is MGHRA and CDR2 is YSYEKL. Germline trimming cut 1 base from V and 2 bases from J; bases unmatched to any gene: 4. The CDR3 extends over 16 amino acids. The CDR3 nucleotides are TGCGCCAGCAGCCAAGGTCAGACTAGCGGGCAAGAGACCCAGTACTTC. It specifies CASSQGQTSGQETQYF.

The chain has TRBV9 and TRBJ1-2; D is uncertain. Germline CDR1 reads SGDLS; CDR2 reads YYNGEE. V was trimmed by 0 bases and J by 4 bases, leaving 7 bases between them. This CDR3 region has 13 residues. This CDR3 reads CASSVGQIYGYTF. In DNA form, the CDR3 reads TGTGCCAGCAGCGTAGGTCAGATCTATGGCTACACCTTC. The whole variable domain, filled in from reference TRBV9 and TRBJ1-2, reads DSGVTQTPKHLITATGQRVTLRCSPRSGDLSVYWYQQSLDQGLQFLIQYYNGEERAKGNILERFSAQQFPDLHSELNLSSLELGDSALYFCASSVGQIYGYTFGSGTRLTVV.

The rearrangement joins TRBV19 to TRBJ2-7; 8 nucleotides agree with TRBD2. The germline V gene encodes CDR1 LNHDA and CDR2 SQIVND (reference sequence). Germline trimming cut 5 bases from V and 2 bases from J; bases unmatched to any gene: 8. There are 15 residues in the CDR3. The chain's CDR3 is CASSLLAGGTYEQYF. The CDR3 region has the DNA TGTGCCAGTAGTCTTCTAGCGGGCGGTACCTACGAGCAGTACTTC.

The chain joins TRBV29-1 to TRBJ2-2, with D maybe TRBD1 (5 bases). This CDR3 comprises 13 residues. The ends were cut back, 4 bases at V and 2 bases at J, with 8 bases in the middle. Per germline, CDR1 SQVTM and CDR2 ANQGSEA. The CDR3 bases are TGCAGCGTTGGACAGAGTAACACCGGGGAGCTGTTTTTT. It specifies CSVGQSNTGELFF.

This chain uses TRBV30 with TRBJ2-5; unclear D gene. Per germline, CDR1 GTSNPN and CDR2 SVGIG (reference sequence). Trimming took off 0 bases at V and 5 bases at J, with 7 bases between the two ends. The CDR3 sequence is 12 residues long. CDR3 in DNA: TGTGCCTGGAGTGTACCGGTGGAGACCCAGTACTTC. Translated, it gives CAWSVPVETQYF.

Only a few counts were recorded for this clone. The J gene is TRBJ1-4, the V gene TRBV4-1; D unresolved. There are 12 residues in the CDR3. V gave up 0 bases and J gave up 7 bases, with 3 bases separating them. CDR1 and CDR2 (germline): MGHRA, YSYEKL. The CDR3 DNA reads as TGCGCCAGCAGCCAAGAAGCTGAAAAACTGTTTTTT. Translated, it gives CASSQEAEKLFF.

This clone was detected a few times. The chain recombines TRBV18 with TRBJ2-2; no definite D call. V shed 0 bases and J shed 0 bases, with 17 bases lying between them. Germline V gene data show CDR1 as KGHSH and CDR2 as LQKENI. The CDR3 is made up of 19 amino acids. The CDR3 here is CASSPPGVSTMPNTGELFF. The DNA of the CDR3 is TGTGCCAGCTCACCACCTGGAGTCTCAACAATGCCGAACACCGGGGAGCTGTTTTTT.

This clone occurred a few times. The CDR3 DNA reads as TGTGCCAGCAGTTACGGTACAGTGGATCAGCCCCAGCATTTT. It is translated as CASSYGTVDQPQHF. The gene calls are TRBV6-6 and TRBJ1-5; D not resolved. Germline lookup yields CDR1 MNHNY and CDR2 SVGAGI (reference sequence). The CDR3 runs to 14 residues. Trimming cost V 2 bases and J 5 bases, with 10 bases left between them.

This clone came up a few times. The chain couples TRBV5-1 to TRBJ2-7, with 9 bases matching TRBD2. The germline gives CDR1 SGHRS, CDR2 YFSETQ. V dropped 0 bases and J dropped 6; count of bases not matched to a gene: 4. The CDR3 is 14 amino acids. CDR3 loop: CASSLAPAGGEQYF. In DNA form, the CDR3 reads TGCGCCAGCAGCTTGGCCCCAGCGGGAGGCGAGCAGTACTTC. Based on the CDR3 plus reference TRBV5-1 and TRBJ2-7, the full variable domain is KAGVTQTPRYLIKTRGQQVTLSCSPISGHRSVSWYQQTPGQGLQFLFEYFSETQRNKGNFPGRFSGRQFSNSRSEMNVSTLELGDSALYLCASSLAPAGGEQYFGPGTRLTVT.

This clone showed up many times. CDR3 bases: TGTGCCATCAGTGGAGCCGGGAATGAGCAGTTCTTC. This translates into CAISGAGNEQFF. This sequence joins TRBV10-3 and TRBJ2-1, with unresolved D. CDR3 length equals 12 residues. The V end lost 4 bases, the J end lost 7 bases, and 8 bases lay between the germline ends. Germline values: CDR1 ENHRY, CDR2 SYGVKD.

This clone appeared a few times. The gene calls are TRBV19 and TRBJ2-7, with D possibly TRBD1 on 6 matching bases. The CDR3 spans 15 residues. V gave up 8 bases and J gave up 1 base, with 18 bases separating them. Germline CDR1 is LNHDA and CDR2 is SQIVND (reference sequence). CDR3 DNA: TGTGCCAGTTCAGGGTCGACAGGTCCGTCCTACGAGCAGTACTTC. It codes for CASSGSTGPSYEQYF.

The J gene is TRBJ2-3, the V gene TRBV5-1, with D possibly TRBD2 on 6 matching bases. V was trimmed by 3 bases and J by 6 bases, leaving 20 bases between them. Germline CDR1 and CDR2: SGHRS and YFSETQ. The CDR3 extends over 16 amino acids. CDR3 residues: CASSYSGGTGVDTQYF. In nucleotides, the CDR3 is TGCGCCAGCAGCTACTCTGGTGGGACTGGCGTGGATACGCAGTATTTT. Full variable domain (outside the CDR3, taken from reference TRBV5-1 and TRBJ2-3): KAGVTQTPRYLIKTRGQQVTLSCSPISGHRSVSWYQQTPGQGLQFLFEYFSETQRNKGNFPGRFSGRQFSNSRSEMNVSTLELGDSALYLCASSYSGGTGVDTQYFGPGTRLTVL.

The gene calls are TRBV2 and TRBJ2-5, with D possibly matching TRBD1 (5 bases). Per germline, CDR1 SNHLY and CDR2 FYNNEI. Trimming removed 3 bases at V and 4 bases at J, with 18 bases between. The CDR3 consists of 16 residues. The CDR3: CASSDVQGPQGETQYF. CDR3 DNA sequence: TGTGCCAGCAGTGATGTTCAAGGACCCCAGGGAGAGACCCAGTACTTC.